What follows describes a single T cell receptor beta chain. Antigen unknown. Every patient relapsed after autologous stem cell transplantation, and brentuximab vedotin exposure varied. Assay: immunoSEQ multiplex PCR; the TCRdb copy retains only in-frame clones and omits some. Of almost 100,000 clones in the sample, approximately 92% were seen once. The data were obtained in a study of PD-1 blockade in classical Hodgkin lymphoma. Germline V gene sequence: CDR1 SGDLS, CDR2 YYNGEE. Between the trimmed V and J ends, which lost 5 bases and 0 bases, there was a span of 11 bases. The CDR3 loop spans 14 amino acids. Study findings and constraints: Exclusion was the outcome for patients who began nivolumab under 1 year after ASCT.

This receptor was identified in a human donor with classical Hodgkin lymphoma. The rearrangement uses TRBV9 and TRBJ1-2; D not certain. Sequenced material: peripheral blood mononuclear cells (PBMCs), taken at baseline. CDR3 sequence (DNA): TGTGCCAGCAGAGAACCGGGGACTAACTATGGCTACACCTTC. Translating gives CASREPGTNYGYTF.